The clone carrying this T cell receptor beta chain was seen at least ten times. Using its own MiXCR run on the 5' RACE reads, TCRdb lists one record per CDR3 protein. The top ten clones hold under 15% of a sample with 55,000 to 65,000 distinct CDR3 sequences, more than 8% of them seen once. The sample's time point: longitudinal time-point 2. Unsorted libraries were generated from 2 million PBMCs. These cells had been stored in RNAlater at -80 C. This sample stems from a study of neurological immune-mediated disorders. Trimming stripped 8 bases from V and 5 bases from J, with 15 bases between. The CDR3 is 13 residues long.

Sequencing was carried out using PBMCs. The TCR originated in a young man in good health. The chain carries TRBV12-3 or TRBV12-4 and TRBJ2-5; D is perhaps TRBD1 or TRBD2 (6 bases each). The CDR3 DNA reads as TGTGCCAGCCGGTTTACAGGGAGGGAGACCCAGTACTTC. Protein sequence: CASRFTGRETQYF.